A single T cell receptor (beta chain) is shown here with its context. The data were taken from a study of control samples from healthy donors and cancer patients. Assay: immunoSEQ multiplex PCR; the TCRdb copy retains only in-frame clones and omits some. The sample includes around 74,000 clones, approximately 92% seen only once; the top ten take about 5.6%. The ends were cut back, 4 bases at V and 10 bases at J, with 10 bases in the middle. This CDR3 has 11 amino acids. The germline gives CDR1 MDHEN, CDR2 SYDVKM. The specimen sequenced was blood. The origin of this receptor is a woman aged 55-70 years in good health. This chain links TRBV28 with TRBJ1-1; D is unresolved. The CDR3 sequence: CASSYALRAFF. In nucleotides, the CDR3 is TGTGCCAGCAGTTACGCCTTAAGAGCTTTCTTT.